Listed below are T cell receptor beta chains from one sample, sequenced in a study of CD8+ T cells in alopecia areata. The method was immunoSEQ multiplex PCR; TCRdb's version includes in-frame clones alone and lacks a portion of them. The profile shows roughly 120,000 clones, approximately 60% of them singletons. Sample: CD4+ T cells sorted from blood. The receptors were sampled from a human donor in good health. CDR3s include the opening cysteine and the closing phenylalanine or tryptophan. Each record gives: D gene, clone size, J gene, V gene, CDR3 length, CDR3 protein, CDR3 DNA. The D gene is left open where the match is weak. The size of a clone is reported for some rows only, either as once, few or many, or as a class for expanded clones.

D gene: TRBD1
clone size: NA
J gene: TRBJ1-2
V gene: TRBV29-1
CDR3 length: 12
CDR3 protein: CSVDRGMNGYTF
CDR3 DNA: TGCAGCGTGGACAGGGGGATGAATGGCTACACCTTC

D gene: NA
clone size: many
J gene: TRBJ1-4
V gene: TRBV19
CDR3 length: 11
CDR3 protein: CASSPSNQLFF
CDR3 DNA: TGTGCCAGTAGCCCCTCAAACCAGCTGTTTTTT

D gene: TRBD1
clone size: NA
J gene: TRBJ2-1
V gene: TRBV5-4
CDR3 length: 15
CDR3 protein: CASRSGTGDYNEQFF
CDR3 DNA: TGTGCCAGCAGATCCGGGACAGGGGATTACAATGAGCAGTTCTTC

D gene: NA
clone size: NA
J gene: TRBJ2-2
V gene: TRBV29-1
CDR3 length: 13
CDR3 protein: CSGRRTDTGELFF
CDR3 DNA: TGCAGCGGACGACGGACCGACACCGGGGAGCTGTTTTTT

D gene: NA
clone size: NA
J gene: TRBJ1-3
V gene: TRBV7-3
CDR3 length: 13
CDR3 protein: CASSRDSGNTIYF
CDR3 DNA: TGTGCCAGCAGCCGGGATTCTGGAAACACCATATATTTT

D gene: NA
clone size: NA
J gene: TRBJ1-5
V gene: TRBV19
CDR3 length: 16
CDR3 protein: CASTPQRTASNQPQHF
CDR3 DNA: TGTGCCAGTACTCCCCAGCGGACTGCTTCCAATCAGCCCCAGCATTTT

D gene: NA
clone size: NA
J gene: TRBJ2-5
V gene: TRBV28
CDR3 length: 17
CDR3 protein: CASSFSPDRAARETQYF
CDR3 DNA: TGTGCCAGCAGTTTCTCCCCGGATCGAGCGGCGAGGGAGACCCAGTACTTC

D gene: NA
clone size: NA
J gene: TRBJ2-1
V gene: TRBV2
CDR3 length: 14
CDR3 protein: CASSGPGYYNEQFF
CDR3 DNA: TGTGCCAGCAGCGGTCCCGGGTATTACAATGAGCAGTTCTTC

D gene: NA
clone size: NA
J gene: TRBJ2-5
V gene: TRBV7-2
CDR3 length: 12
CDR3 protein: CASSLRGETQYF
CDR3 DNA: TGTGCCAGCAGCTTAAGGGGAGAGACCCAGTACTTC

D gene: TRBD2
clone size: few
J gene: TRBJ2-1
V gene: TRBV30
CDR3 length: 15
CDR3 protein: CAWSLLAGGNNEQFF
CDR3 DNA: TGTGCCTGGAGTTTGCTAGCGGGGGGGAACAATGAGCAGTTCTTC

D gene: TRBD1
clone size: NA
J gene: TRBJ2-5
V gene: TRBV2
CDR3 length: 16
CDR3 protein: CASSEEGTGRSETQYF
CDR3 DNA: TGTGCCAGCAGTGAAGAGGGGACAGGGCGGTCGGAGACCCAGTACTTC

D gene: TRBD1
clone size: NA
J gene: TRBJ1-2
V gene: TRBV30
CDR3 length: 14
CDR3 protein: CAWSGTGTNYGYTF
CDR3 DNA: TGTGCCTGGAGTGGGACAGGGACGAACTATGGCTACACCTTC

D gene: NA
clone size: NA
J gene: TRBJ2-3
V gene: TRBV9
CDR3 length: 13
CDR3 protein: CASSPSFTDTQYF
CDR3 DNA: TGTGCCAGCAGCCCCTCCTTTACAGATACGCAGTATTTT

D gene: NA
clone size: few
J gene: TRBJ2-2
V gene: TRBV30
CDR3 length: 13
CDR3 protein: CAWSVKGNRKLFF
CDR3 DNA: TGTGCCTGGAGTGTAAAAGGGAACCGGAAGCTGTTTTTT

D gene: NA
clone size: NA
J gene: TRBJ2-5
V gene: TRBV5-1
CDR3 length: 13
CDR3 protein: CASSLDEWETQYF
CDR3 DNA: TGCGCCAGCAGCTTGGATGAGTGGGAGACCCAGTACTTC

D gene: TRBD2
clone size: few
J gene: TRBJ2-1
V gene: TRBV5-1
CDR3 length: 16
CDR3 protein: CASSDVPGLAAYEQFF
CDR3 DNA: TGCGCCAGCAGCGACGTACCGGGACTAGCGGCCTATGAGCAGTTCTTC